The entry below gives a single T cell receptor beta chain sequence along with its context. The sample is drawn from a study of blood T cell repertoires in COVID-19. Produced via immunoSEQ multiplex PCR; TCRdb's table is partial and in-frame only. There are around 400,000 clones in the sample; under 85% occur only once, and 5.1% lies in the top ten. Sample: PBMCs or T cells enriched from blood (not recorded which). The source of this sequence is a woman aged 45-65 years who had recovered from COVID-19.

CDR3 in DNA: TGTGCCAGCAGTTACTCTGGCAATACCTATGGCTACACCTTC. This gives the protein CASSYSGNTYGYTF. The chain uses TRBV6-5 and TRBJ1-2; no clear D gene. The CDR3 contains 14 residues. Per the germline V gene, CDR1 is MNHEY and CDR2 is SVGAGI. With 0 bases removed from V and 4 bases from J, the gap between germline ends came to 9 bases.